This T cell receptor (beta chain) comes out of a study of T cell clones after liver transplantation. This CDR3 comprises 10 residues. Germline V gives CDR1 SQVTM, CDR2 ANQGSEA. V lost 4 bases, J lost 12 bases, and 11 bases lay in between. Sequenced by immunoSEQ multiplex PCR; TCRdb stores in-frame clones only, minus some. The sample yields roughly 60,000 clones, around 70% seen once. The table lists this clone with many counts. This TCR derives from a human patient who received a liver transplant. Some T cells may arise from the graft donor. V and J are TRBV29-1 and TRBJ2-3; D uncertain. The sequenced sample was CD4+ T cells from blood, obtained at the approximately 16-month timepoint. The CDR3 reads CSVAGTVQYF. CDR3 in DNA: TGCAGCGTTGCTGGAACAGTTCAGTATTTT.